These T cell receptor beta chains were read from a single sample in a study of OX40 agonist ivuxolimab in advanced cancers. The protocol was immunoSEQ multiplex PCR, while the TCRdb copy is restricted to in-frame clones and leaves out a portion. The sample lists about 78,000 clones, around nine tenths occurring once. The sequenced sample was CD4+ or CD8+ T cells sorted from blood, obtained in a trial of the OX40 agonist ivuxolimab. The receptors were sampled from an adult with an advanced solid tumor such as melanoma, head and neck, liver or kidney cancer. The CDR3 runs from the conserved cysteine through the conserved F or W. D genes are given only for firm matches. Clone size is shown for a subset of rows, as once, few, many or a class of expanded clone.

v_gene	abundance	j_gene	d_gene	CDR3aa	CDR3nt
TRBV25-1	.	TRBJ2-5	.	CASSIRDNRYQETQYF	TGTGCCAGCAGCATCCGGGACAATCGGTACCAAGAGACCCAGTACTTC
TRBV7-9	.	TRBJ1-3	TRBD1	CASSPSGTGTFSGNTIYF	TGTGCCAGCAGCCCGAGTGGGACAGGTACTTTCTCTGGAAACACCATATATTTT
TRBV11-2	.	TRBJ1-5	.	CASSLGAQGGLNQPQHF	TGTGCCAGCAGCTTAGGGGCGCAAGGGGGGCTAAATCAGCCCCAGCATTTT
TRBV25-1	.	TRBJ1-1	.	CASSESGTEAFF	TGTGCCAGCAGTGAATCCGGGACTGAAGCTTTCTTT
TRBV30	.	TRBJ2-7	.	CAWREAGSGAFEQYF	TGTGCCTGGAGAGAGGCCGGGAGTGGGGCCTTCGAGCAGTACTTC
TRBV13	once	TRBJ2-4	.	CASSLRLGAKNIQYF	TGTGCCAGCAGCTTACGACTTGGGGCCAAAAACATTCAGTACTTC
TRBV28	.	TRBJ1-6	.	CASSFSGIYHSPLHF	TGTGCCAGCAGTTTTTCTGGGATCTATCATTCACCCCTCCACTTT
TRBV19	.	TRBJ1-1	.	CASARESATEAFF	TGTGCCAGCGCGAGGGAATCCGCCACTGAAGCTTTCTTT
TRBV27	.	TRBJ2-2	TRBD2	CASSFLAGLTGELFF	TGTGCCAGCAGCTTCCTAGCGGGCCTCACCGGGGAGCTGTTTTTT
TRBV5-1	.	TRBJ1-4	.	CASSLGASNEKLFF	TGCGCCAGCAGCTTAGGGGCCTCTAATGAAAAACTGTTTTTT
TRBV19	.	TRBJ1-2	.	CASSMRDRPSNYGYTF	TGTGCCAGTAGTATGCGCGACAGGCCTTCTAACTATGGCTACACCTTC
TRBV4-1	.	TRBJ2-7	TRBD2	CASSQDHLGSGESSYEQYF	TGCGCCAGCAGCCAAGATCACCTAGGTAGCGGGGAATCATCCTACGAGCAGTACTTC
TRBV15	.	TRBJ2-1	.	CATSRELSTVNYNEQFF	TGTGCCACCAGCAGAGAATTATCTACAGTCAACTACAATGAGCAGTTCTTC
TRBV27	.	TRBJ2-1	.	CASSSRQARQDREQFF	TGTGCCAGCAGTTCCCGACAGGCCCGCCAGGATCGGGAGCAGTTCTTC
TRBV7-2	.	TRBJ1-1	.	CASSLYRVLGEAFF	TGTGCCAGCAGCTTATACAGGGTGCTCGGTGAGGCTTTCTTT
TRBV7-8	.	TRBJ2-7	.	CASSLNPGLYSYEQYF	TGTGCCAGCAGCTTGAACCCGGGACTTTACTCCTACGAGCAGTACTTC
TRBV28	.	TRBJ2-5	.	CASSFRAVETQYF	TGTGCCAGCAGTTTCCGGGCGGTAGAGACCCAGTACTTC
TRBV14	.	TRBJ1-6	.	CASSQTRRSSPLHF	TGTGCCAGCAGCCAAACCCGACGGAGTTCACCCCTCCACTTT
TRBV4-2	.	TRBJ1-4	.	CASSQGSPSTNEKLFF	TGTGCCAGCAGCCAAGGTTCACCCTCAACTAATGAAAAACTGTTTTTT
TRBV4-1	.	TRBJ1-2	.	CASSIAGEGNYGYTF	TGCGCCAGCAGCATCGCGGGAGAAGGGAACTATGGCTACACCTTC
TRBV19	.	TRBJ1-1	.	CASSPGGKNTEAFF	TGTGCCAGTAGCCCGGGGGGAAAGAACACTGAAGCTTTCTTT
TRBV18	.	TRBJ1-2	.	CASSQGDGYTF	TGTGCCAGCTCACAAGGAGATGGCTACACCTTC
TRBV5-6	.	TRBJ2-5	TRBD2	CASSPRTSREETQYF	TGTGCCAGCAGCCCTAGGACTAGCCGAGAAGAGACCCAGTACTTC
TRBV5-1	.	TRBJ1-1	TRBD1	CASSLRTGKKDEAFF	TGCGCCAGCAGCCTCCGGACAGGGAAGAAAGATGAAGCTTTCTTT
TRBV28	.	TRBJ1-3	.	CASSSMDRNSGNTIYF	TGTGCCAGCAGTTCGATGGACCGAAACTCTGGAAACACCATATATTTT
TRBV18	.	TRBJ2-7	.	CASSPLGANEQYF	TGTGCCAGCTCACCACTAGGGGCCAACGAGCAGTACTTC
TRBV7-2	.	TRBJ2-3	TRBD2	CASSPRLATDTQYF	TGTGCCAGCAGCCCCCGACTAGCCACAGATACGCAGTATTTT
TRBV27	.	TRBJ2-1	TRBD2	CASSFLAGESEQFF	TGTGCCAGCAGTTTTCTAGCGGGGGAGAGTGAGCAGTTCTTC
TRBV27	.	TRBJ2-3	.	CASSLAGTSTDTQYF	TGTGCCAGCAGTTTAGCGGGCACTAGCACAGATACGCAGTATTTT
TRBV18	.	TRBJ2-3	TRBD2	CASSPRLAGEDTQYF	TGTGCCAGCTCACCGCGACTAGCGGGAGAGGATACGCAGTATTTT
TRBV6-6	few	TRBJ1-2	.	CASRQDYYGYTF	TGTGCCAGCAGACAGGATTACTATGGCTACACCTTC
TRBV30	.	TRBJ1-4	.	CAWSRATNEKLFF	TGTGCCTGGAGTCGCGCAACTAATGAAAAACTGTTTTTT
TRBV28	.	TRBJ2-3	.	CAALGGLRALADTQYF	TGTGCCGCACTGGGGGGACTTAGGGCCCTGGCAGATACGCAGTATTTT
TRBV2	.	TRBJ2-7	.	CASSEEQLVGHEQYF	TGTGCCAGCAGTGAAGAGCAGTTAGTAGGGCACGAGCAGTACTTC
TRBV19	.	TRBJ1-2	TRBD1	CASRTQGDYGYTF	TGTGCCAGTCGTACACAGGGGGACTATGGCTACACCTTC
TRBV27	.	TRBJ2-1	.	CASSFQRGKEFF	TGTGCCAGCAGTTTCCAACGGGGTAAGGAGTTCTTC
TRBV2	.	TRBJ1-5	.	CASSVEGVGNQPQHF	TGTGCCAGCAGTGTTGAGGGGGTTGGCAATCAGCCCCAGCATTTT
TRBV19	.	TRBJ1-5	.	CASSRRDASNQPQHF	TGTGCCAGTAGTCGCCGGGACGCTAGCAATCAGCCCCAGCATTTT
TRBV5-1	.	TRBJ1-1	TRBD1	CASSVQQGLYTEAFF	TGCGCCAGCAGCGTACAACAGGGGCTGTACACTGAAGCTTTCTTT
TRBV29-1	once	TRBJ1-1	TRBD1	CSVHRGMNTEAFF	TGCAGCGTTCACAGGGGTATGAACACTGAAGCTTTCTTT
TRBV7-9	.	TRBJ1-1	.	CASSLGGGRNTEAFF	TGTGCCAGCAGCTTAGGCGGGGGCCGGAACACTGAAGCTTTCTTT
TRBV5-1	once	TRBJ2-5	.	CASSLGPGAKQTQYF	TGCGCCAGCAGCTTGGGGCCCGGGGCCAAACAGACCCAGTACTTC
TRBV6-5	few	TRBJ1-5	TRBD1	CASTSGQGNQPQHF	TGTGCCAGCACCTCCGGACAGGGGAATCAGCCCCAGCATTTT
TRBV7-2	.	TRBJ2-3	.	CASSSRPWTDTQYF	TGTGCCAGCAGCTCTCGCCCCTGGACAGATACGCAGTATTTT
TRBV6-1	.	TRBJ1-5	.	CASSLGGESQPQHF	TGTGCCAGCAGCCTAGGAGGGGAGTCTCAGCCCCAGCATTTT
TRBV19	once	TRBJ2-2	TRBD1	CASISRTGGPGELFF	TGTGCCAGTATCAGCAGGACAGGGGGTCCCGGGGAGCTGTTTTTT
TRBV27	.	TRBJ1-4	.	CASSFKRLGAGEEKLFF	TGTGCCAGCAGTTTTAAGCGGTTGGGGGCCGGGGAAGAAAAACTGTTTTTT
TRBV5-1	.	TRBJ1-4	.	CASRTATNEKLFF	TGCGCCAGCAGAACTGCAACTAATGAAAAACTGTTTTTT